This TCR beta chain was recorded in a study of CD8+ T cells in alopecia areata. This clone has more than one count but fewer than ten. Extracted RNA was reverse transcribed into cDNA, the sequencing template. Some clones are missing from TCRdb's copy, which holds only in-frame ones; the method was immunoSEQ multiplex PCR. The table has almost 250,000 clones, under 80% seen once. Sequenced here: CD4+ T cells sorted from blood, sampled at week 0. This sequence originates from a human donor with alopecia areata.

Written as DNA, the CDR3 is TGTGCCAGCAGCTCGGGACAGTGGAATGAGCAGTTCTTC. Encoded protein: CASSSGQWNEQFF. The V gene is TRBV5-6, the J gene TRBJ2-1, with TRBD1 matching over 7 bases. In germline, CDR1 is SGHDT, CDR2 YYEEEE. Unmatched junction bases numbered 4, after V lost 3 bases and J lost 7 bases. The CDR3 totals 13 residues.